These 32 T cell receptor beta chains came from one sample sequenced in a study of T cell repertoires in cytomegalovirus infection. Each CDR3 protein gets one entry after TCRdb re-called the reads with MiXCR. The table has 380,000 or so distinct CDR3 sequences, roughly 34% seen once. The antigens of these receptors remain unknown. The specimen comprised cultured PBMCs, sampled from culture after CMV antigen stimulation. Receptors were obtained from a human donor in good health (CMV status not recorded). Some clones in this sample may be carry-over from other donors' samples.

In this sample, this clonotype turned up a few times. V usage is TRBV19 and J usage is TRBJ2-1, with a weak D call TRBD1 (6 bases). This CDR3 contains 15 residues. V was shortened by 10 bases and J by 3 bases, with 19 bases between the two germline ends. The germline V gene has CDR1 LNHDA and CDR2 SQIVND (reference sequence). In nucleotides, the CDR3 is TGTGCCAACCTACAGGGTCGCGGTCACTACAATGAGCAGTTCTTC. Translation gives CANLQGRGHYNEQFF.

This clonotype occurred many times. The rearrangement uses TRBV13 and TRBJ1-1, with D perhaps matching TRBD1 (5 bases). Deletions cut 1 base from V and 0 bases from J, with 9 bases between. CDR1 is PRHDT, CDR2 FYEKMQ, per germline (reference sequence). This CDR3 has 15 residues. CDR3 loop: CASSLELGVNTEAFF. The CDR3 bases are TGTGCCAGCAGCTTAGAGCTAGGGGTGAACACTGAAGCTTTCTTT.

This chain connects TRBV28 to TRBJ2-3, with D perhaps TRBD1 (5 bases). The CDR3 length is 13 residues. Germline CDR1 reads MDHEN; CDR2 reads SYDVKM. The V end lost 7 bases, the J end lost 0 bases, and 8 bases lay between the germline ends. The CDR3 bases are TGTGCCAGCACCAGGGCTAGCACAGATACGCAGTATTTT. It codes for CASTRASTDTQYF.

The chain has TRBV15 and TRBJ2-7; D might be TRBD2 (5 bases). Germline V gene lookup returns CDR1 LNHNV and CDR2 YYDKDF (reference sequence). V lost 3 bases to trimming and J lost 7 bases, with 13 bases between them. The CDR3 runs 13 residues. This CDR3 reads CATSSDDYTEQYV. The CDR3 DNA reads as TGTGCCACCAGCAGTGATGACTACACGGAGCAGTACGTC.

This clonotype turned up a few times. The CDR3 region is CASSYSGGLGSNEQYF. The CDR3 DNA reads TGTGCCAGCAGTTACTCGGGCGGACTAGGCTCTAACGAGCAGTACTTC. The V call is TRBV6-5, the J call TRBJ2-7; TRBD2 aligns across 7 bases. With V trimmed by 0 bases and J by 5 bases, 10 bases remained unmatched. Germline-derived CDR1 and CDR2 are MNHEY and SVGAGI. This CDR3 contains 16 residues.

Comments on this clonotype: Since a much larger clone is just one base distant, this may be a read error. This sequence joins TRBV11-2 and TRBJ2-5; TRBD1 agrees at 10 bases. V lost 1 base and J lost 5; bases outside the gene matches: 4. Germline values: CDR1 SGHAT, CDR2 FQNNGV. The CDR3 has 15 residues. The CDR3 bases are TGTGCCAGCAGCTTAGGGGACAGGGGAGGCGAGACCCAGTACTTC. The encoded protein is CASSLGDRGGETQYF.

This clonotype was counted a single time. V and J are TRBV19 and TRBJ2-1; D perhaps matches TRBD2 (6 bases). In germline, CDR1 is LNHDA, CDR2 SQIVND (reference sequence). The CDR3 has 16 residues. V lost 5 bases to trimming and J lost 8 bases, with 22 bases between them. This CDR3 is CASSPLPRQGGHEQFF. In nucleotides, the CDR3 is TGTGCCAGTAGTCCCCTCCCAAGGCAGGGAGGCCATGAGCAGTTCTTC.

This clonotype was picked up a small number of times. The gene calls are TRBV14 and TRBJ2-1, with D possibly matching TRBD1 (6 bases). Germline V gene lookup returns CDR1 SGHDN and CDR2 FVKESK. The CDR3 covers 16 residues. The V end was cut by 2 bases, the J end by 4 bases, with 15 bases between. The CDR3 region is CASSQTTGSGYNEQFF. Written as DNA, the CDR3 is TGTGCCAGCAGCCAAACCACAGGGAGTGGTTACAATGAGCAGTTCTTC.

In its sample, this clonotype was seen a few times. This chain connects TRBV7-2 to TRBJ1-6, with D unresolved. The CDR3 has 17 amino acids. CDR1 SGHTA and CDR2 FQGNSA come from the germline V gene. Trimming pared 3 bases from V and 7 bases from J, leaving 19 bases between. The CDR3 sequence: CASSFRPGSQSNSPLHF. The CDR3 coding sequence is TGTGCCAGCAGCTTCCGCCCTGGAAGCCAGTCAAATTCACCCCTCCACTTT.

This CDR3 is CASIPSSSRDEQFF. The CDR3 DNA sequence: TGTGCCAGCATCCCATCCAGTTCAAGGGATGAGCAGTTCTTC. This sequence joins TRBV7-4 and TRBJ2-1, with D hard to call. The CDR3 totals 14 residues. Germline assignment: CDR1 SGHVT and CDR2 SQSDAQ. Trimming pared 7 bases from V and 8 bases from J, leaving 18 bases between.

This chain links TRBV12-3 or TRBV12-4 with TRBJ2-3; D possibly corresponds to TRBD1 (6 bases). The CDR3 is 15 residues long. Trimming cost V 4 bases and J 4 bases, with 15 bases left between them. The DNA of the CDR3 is TGTGCCAGCAGTTCACAGGGTTTTTTATCAGATACGCAGTATTTT. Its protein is CASSSQGFLSDTQYF.

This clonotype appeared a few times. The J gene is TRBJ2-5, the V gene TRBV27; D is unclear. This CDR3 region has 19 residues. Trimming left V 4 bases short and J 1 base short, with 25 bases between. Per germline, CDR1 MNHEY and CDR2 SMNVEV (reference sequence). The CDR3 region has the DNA TGTGCCAGCAGTTCAAGGAAAAGCGCCCGTGGGTTTGTCCAAGAGACCCAGTACTTC. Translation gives CASSSRKSARGFVQETQYF.

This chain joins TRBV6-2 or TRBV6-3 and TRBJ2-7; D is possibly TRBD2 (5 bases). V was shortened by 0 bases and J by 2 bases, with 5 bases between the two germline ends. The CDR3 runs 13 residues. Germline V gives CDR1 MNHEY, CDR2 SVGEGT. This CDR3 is CASSYSRAYEQYF. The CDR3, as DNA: TGTGCCAGCAGTTACTCGCGGGCCTACGAGCAGTACTTC.

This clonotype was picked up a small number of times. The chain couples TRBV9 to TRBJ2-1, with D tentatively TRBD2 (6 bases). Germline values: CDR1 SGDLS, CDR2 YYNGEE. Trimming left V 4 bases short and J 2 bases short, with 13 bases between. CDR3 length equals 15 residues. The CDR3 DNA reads TGTGCCAGCAGCCCCGAGGACTATCCCTACAATGAGCAGTTCTTC. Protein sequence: CASSPEDYPYNEQFF.

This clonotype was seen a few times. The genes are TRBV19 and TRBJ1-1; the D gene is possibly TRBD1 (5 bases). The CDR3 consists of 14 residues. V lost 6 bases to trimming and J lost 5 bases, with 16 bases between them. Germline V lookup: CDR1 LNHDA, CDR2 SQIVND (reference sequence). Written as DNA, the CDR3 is TGTGCCAGTAGACCGGGACCGCAGTCTACTGAAGCTTTCTTT. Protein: CASRPGPQSTEAFF. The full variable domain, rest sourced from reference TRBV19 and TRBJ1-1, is DGGITQSPKYLFRKEGQNVTLSCEQNLNHDAMYWYRQDPGQGLRLIYYSQIVNDFQKGDIAEGYSVSREKKESFPLTVTSAQKNPTAFYLCASRPGPQSTEAFFGQGTRLTVV.

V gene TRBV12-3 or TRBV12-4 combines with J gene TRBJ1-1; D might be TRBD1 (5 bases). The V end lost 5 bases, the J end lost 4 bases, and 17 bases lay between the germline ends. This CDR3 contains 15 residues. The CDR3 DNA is TGTGCCAGCAGTGCCACCGGGGCCGGGGGCACTGAAGCTTTCTTT. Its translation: CASSATGAGGTEAFF.

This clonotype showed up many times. CDR3 in DNA: TGTGCCAGCAAACGACCTGGAGGGTCCGGGGAGCTGTTTTTT. Protein product: CASKRPGGSGELFF. The chain carries TRBV6-1 and TRBJ2-2; D perhaps matches TRBD2 (6 bases). V was cut by 7 bases and J by 6 bases, with 15 bases left in between. The CDR3 totals 14 residues. The germline CDR1 and CDR2 sequences are MNHNS and SASEGT.

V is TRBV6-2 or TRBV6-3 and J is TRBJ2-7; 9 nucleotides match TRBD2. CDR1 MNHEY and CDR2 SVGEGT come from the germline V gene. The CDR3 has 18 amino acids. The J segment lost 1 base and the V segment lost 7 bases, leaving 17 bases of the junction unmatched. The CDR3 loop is CASTSRSGRPILSYEQYF. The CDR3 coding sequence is TGTGCCAGCACCTCCCGGAGCGGGAGGCCAATTTTATCCTACGAGCAGTACTTC.

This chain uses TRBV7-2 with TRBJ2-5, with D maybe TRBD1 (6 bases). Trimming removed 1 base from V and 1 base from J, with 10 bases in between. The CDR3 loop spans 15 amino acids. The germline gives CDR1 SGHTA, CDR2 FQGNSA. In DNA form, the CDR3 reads TGTGCCAGCAGCTTAGTGGGCAGGGGCCAAGAGACCCAGTACTTC. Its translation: CASSLVGRGQETQYF.

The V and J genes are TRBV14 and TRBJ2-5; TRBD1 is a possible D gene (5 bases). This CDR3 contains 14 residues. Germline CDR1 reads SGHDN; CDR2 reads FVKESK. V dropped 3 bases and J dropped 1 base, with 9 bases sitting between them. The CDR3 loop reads CASSHLDSQETQYF. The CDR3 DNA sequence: TGTGCCAGCAGCCACCTCGACAGCCAAGAGACCCAGTACTTC. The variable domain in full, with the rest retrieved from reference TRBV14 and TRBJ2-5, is EAGVTQFPSHSVIEKGQTVTLRCDPISGHDNLYWYRRVMGKEIKFLLHFVKESKQDESGMPNNRFLAERTGGTYSTLKVQPAELEDSGVYFCASSHLDSQETQYFGPGTRLLVL.

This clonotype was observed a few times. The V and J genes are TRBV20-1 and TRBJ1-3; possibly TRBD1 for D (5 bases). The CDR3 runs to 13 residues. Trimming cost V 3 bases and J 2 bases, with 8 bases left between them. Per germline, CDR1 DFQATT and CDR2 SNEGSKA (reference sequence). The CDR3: CSARADTGNTIYF. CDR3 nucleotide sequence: TGCAGTGCTAGGGCGGACACTGGAAACACCATATATTTT.

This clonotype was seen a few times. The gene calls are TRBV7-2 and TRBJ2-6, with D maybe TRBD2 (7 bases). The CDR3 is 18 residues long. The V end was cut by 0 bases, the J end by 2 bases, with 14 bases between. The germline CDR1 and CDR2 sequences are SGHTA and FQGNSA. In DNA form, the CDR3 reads TGTGCCAGCAGCTTAGCCGAGGGGGGGCGTGCTGGGGCCAACGTCCTGACTTTC. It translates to CASSLAEGGRAGANVLTF.

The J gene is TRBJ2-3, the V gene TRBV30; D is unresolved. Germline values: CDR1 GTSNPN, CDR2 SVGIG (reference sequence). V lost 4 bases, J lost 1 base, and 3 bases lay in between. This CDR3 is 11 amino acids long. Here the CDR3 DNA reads TGTGCCTGGACGGGCACAGATACGCAGTATTTT. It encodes CAWTGTDTQYF.

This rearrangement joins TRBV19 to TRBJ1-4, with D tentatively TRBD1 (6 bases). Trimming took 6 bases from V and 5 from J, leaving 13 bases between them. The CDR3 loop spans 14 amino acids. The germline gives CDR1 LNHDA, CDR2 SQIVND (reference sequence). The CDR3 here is CASRPGQKNEKLFF. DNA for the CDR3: TGTGCCAGTAGGCCCGGACAGAAGAATGAAAAACTGTTTTTT.

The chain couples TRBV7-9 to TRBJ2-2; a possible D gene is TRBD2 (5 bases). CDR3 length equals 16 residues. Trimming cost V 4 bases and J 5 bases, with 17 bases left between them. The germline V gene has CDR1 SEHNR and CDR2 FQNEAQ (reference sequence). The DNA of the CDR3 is TGTGCCAGCAGCTCTTCTCGGGAATACGATACCGGGGAGCTGTTTTTT. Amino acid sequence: CASSSSREYDTGELFF.

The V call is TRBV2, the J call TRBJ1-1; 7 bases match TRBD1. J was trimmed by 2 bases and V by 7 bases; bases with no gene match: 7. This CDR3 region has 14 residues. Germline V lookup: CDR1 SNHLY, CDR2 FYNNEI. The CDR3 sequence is CASIKQGVNTEAFF. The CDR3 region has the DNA TGTGCCAGCATAAAGCAGGGGGTCAACACTGAAGCTTTCTTT.

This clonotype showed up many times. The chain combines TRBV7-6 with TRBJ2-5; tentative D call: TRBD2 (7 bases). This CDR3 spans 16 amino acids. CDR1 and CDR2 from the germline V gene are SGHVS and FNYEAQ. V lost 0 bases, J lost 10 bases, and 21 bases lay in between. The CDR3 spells CASSLARGAGSSGQYF. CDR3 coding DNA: TGTGCCAGCAGCTTAGCCCGGGGGGCAGGGAGCAGTGGCCAGTACTTC. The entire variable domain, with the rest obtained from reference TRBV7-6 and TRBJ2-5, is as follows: GAGVSQSPRYKVTKRGQDVALRCDPISGHVSLYWYRQALGQGPEFLTYFNYEAQQDKSGLPNDRFSAERPEGSISTLTIQRTEQRDSAMYRCASSLARGAGSSGQYFGPGTRLLVL.

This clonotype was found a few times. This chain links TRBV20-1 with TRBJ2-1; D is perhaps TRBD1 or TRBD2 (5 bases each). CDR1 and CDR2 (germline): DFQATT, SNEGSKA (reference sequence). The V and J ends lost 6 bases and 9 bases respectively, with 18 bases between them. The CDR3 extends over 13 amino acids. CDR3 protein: CSAEGQGRGEQFF. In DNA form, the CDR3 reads TGCAGTGCCGAGGGGCAGGGTAGAGGTGAGCAGTTCTTC.

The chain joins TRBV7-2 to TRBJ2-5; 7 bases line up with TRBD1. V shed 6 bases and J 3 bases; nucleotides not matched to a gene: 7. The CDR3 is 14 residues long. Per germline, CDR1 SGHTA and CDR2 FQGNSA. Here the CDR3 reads CASRPYTGEETQYF. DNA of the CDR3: TGTGCCAGCAGACCCTATACAGGGGAAGAGACCCAGTACTTC.

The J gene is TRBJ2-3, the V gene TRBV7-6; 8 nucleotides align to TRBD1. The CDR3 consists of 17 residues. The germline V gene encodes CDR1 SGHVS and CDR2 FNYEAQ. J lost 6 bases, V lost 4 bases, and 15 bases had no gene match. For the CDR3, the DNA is TGTGCCAGCAGCTCCCCGCCCCGTGGACAGGGAGGCGATACGCAGTATTTT. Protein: CASSSPPRGQGGDTQYF.

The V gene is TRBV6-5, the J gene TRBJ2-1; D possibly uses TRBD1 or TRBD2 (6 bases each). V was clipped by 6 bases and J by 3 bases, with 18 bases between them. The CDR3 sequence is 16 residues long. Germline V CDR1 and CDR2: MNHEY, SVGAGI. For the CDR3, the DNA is TGTGCCAGCAGACTTAACCAGGGGACTCACTACAATGAGCAGTTCTTC. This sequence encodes CASRLNQGTHYNEQFF.

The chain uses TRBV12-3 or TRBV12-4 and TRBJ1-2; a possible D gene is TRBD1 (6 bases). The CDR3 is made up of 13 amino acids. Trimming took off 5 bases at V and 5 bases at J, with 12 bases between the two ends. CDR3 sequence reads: CASSVRGKYGYTF. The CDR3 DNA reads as TGTGCCAGCAGTGTCAGGGGCAAGTATGGCTACACCTTC.